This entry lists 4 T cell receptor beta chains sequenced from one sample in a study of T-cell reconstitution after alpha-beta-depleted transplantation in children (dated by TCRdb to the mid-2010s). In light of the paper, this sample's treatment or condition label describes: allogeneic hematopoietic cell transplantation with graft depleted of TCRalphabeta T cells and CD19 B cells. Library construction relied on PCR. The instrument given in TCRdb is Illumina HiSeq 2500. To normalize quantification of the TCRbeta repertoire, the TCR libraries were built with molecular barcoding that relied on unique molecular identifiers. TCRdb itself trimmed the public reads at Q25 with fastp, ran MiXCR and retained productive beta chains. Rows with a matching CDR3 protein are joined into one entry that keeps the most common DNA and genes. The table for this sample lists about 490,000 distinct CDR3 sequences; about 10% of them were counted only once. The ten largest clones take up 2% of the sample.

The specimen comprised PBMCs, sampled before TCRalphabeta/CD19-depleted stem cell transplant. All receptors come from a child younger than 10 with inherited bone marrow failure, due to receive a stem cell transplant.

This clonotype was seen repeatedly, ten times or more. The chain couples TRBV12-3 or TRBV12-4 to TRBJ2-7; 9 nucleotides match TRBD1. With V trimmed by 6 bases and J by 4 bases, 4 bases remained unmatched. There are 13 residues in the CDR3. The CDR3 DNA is TGTGCCAGCAGAGGGGACAGGGTATACGAGCAGTACTTC. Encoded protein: CASRGDRVYEQYF.

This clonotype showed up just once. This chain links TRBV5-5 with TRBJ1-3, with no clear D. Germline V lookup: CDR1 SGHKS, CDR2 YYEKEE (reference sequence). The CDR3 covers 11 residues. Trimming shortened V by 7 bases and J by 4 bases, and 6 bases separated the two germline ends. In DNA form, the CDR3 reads TGTGCCAGCCGGCTGGGAAACACCATATATTTT. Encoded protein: CASRLGNTIYF.

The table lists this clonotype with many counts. This CDR3 is CASSETATKQSGIGDTQYF. In DNA, the CDR3 is TGTGCCAGCAGTGAAACCGCAACCAAACAAAGCGGGATAGGAGATACGCAGTATTTT. The chain links TRBV25-1 to TRBJ2-3; 7 bases fit TRBD2. J gave up 5 bases and V 2 bases, and 19 bases lay outside the gene matches. This CDR3 has 19 amino acids. Per germline, CDR1 MGHDK and CDR2 SYGVNS.

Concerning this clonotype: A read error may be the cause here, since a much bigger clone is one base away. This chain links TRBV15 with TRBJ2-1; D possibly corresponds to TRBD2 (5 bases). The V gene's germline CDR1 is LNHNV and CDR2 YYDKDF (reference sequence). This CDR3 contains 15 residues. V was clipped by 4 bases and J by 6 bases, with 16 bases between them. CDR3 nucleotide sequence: TGTGCCACCAGCAAATCGGACTGGTACACCAATGAGCAGTTCTTC. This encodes CATSKSDWYTNEQFF. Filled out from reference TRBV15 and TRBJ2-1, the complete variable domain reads DAMVIQNPRYQVTQFGKPVTLSCSQTLNHNVMYWYQQKSSQAPKLLFHYYDKDFNNEADTPDNFQSRRPNTSFCFLDIRSPGLGDTAMYLCATSKSDWYTNEQFFGPGTRLTVL.